This TCR beta chain was documented in a study of control samples from healthy donors and cancer patients. Germline V CDR1 and CDR2: MNHNS, SASEGT. V was shortened by 3 bases and J by 4 bases, with 9 bases between the two germline ends. This CDR3 region has 13 residues. Clones were read by immunoSEQ multiplex PCR, and TCRdb kept only the in-frame ones, dropping some. In the table there are roughly 100,000 clones, 83% of which are singletons. Sequenced sample: blood. V usage is TRBV6-1 and J usage is TRBJ1-1; D perhaps matches TRBD1 (5 bases). This clonotype was obtained from a woman aged 50 to 65 in good health. In nucleotides, the CDR3 is TGTGCCAGCAGTGACAGGGATCGCACTGAAGCTTTCTTT. Translating gives CASSDRDRTEAFF.